Described below is a single T cell receptor (beta chain) sequence and its context. The CDR3 sequence is 15 residues long. The V and J ends lost 6 bases and 7 bases, in that order; junction bases with no gene match: 9. From germline, CDR1 is MNHNY and CDR2 SVGAGI (reference sequence). In the authors' workflow: How many nucleated cells were present was estimated from reference gene primer amplification. TCRdb's table, derived via immunoSEQ multiplex PCR, lists solely in-frame clones and lacks some. Clonal size and the V and J genes are those of that table, whereas D and trimming came from the DNA. The top ten clones hold 4% to 4.5% of a sample with about 260,000 clones, around 80% of them seen once. The data belong to a study of blood T cell repertoires in COVID-19. Looking at the study overall: Acute and convalescent COVID-19 specimens originated in the United States, Italy and Spain. The analysed material was cDNA or gDNA that came from T cells, B-cell-depleted T cells, or PBMCs.

The V and J genes are TRBV6-6 and TRBJ2-1; TRBD2 aligns across 10 bases. This receptor was identified in a man in his 60s with acute or convalescent COVID-19. The sequenced sample consisted of peripheral blood. The DNA for the CDR3 is TGTGCCAGCAGCCCTAAGCGGGGGGGACCAAATGAGCAGTTCTTC. Residues: CASSPKRGGPNEQFF.